The 23 T cell receptor beta chains below come from one sample, sequenced in a study of blood T cell repertoires in COVID-19. Clones were sequenced by immunoSEQ multiplex PCR, and TCRdb holds only the in-frame ones, with some missing. The table has over 65,000 clones, about 82% seen once. The source material was peripheral blood. Receptor source: a man older than 75 with active or convalescent COVID-19.

Here the CDR3 reads CASSQSKTGQVEAFF. The DNA for the CDR3 is TGTGCCAGCAGCCAATCCAAGACAGGCCAAGTGGAAGCTTTCTTT. The chain couples TRBV16 to TRBJ1-1; D perhaps matches TRBD1 (6 bases). V dropped 0 bases and J dropped 8 bases, with 16 bases sitting between them. CDR1 is KGHSY, CDR2 FQNENV, per germline. The CDR3 consists of 15 residues.

This sequence joins TRBV5-1 and TRBJ2-3; 8 bases fit TRBD1. V was clipped by 3 bases and J by 5 bases; unmatched bases: 14. The germline V gene has CDR1 SGHRS and CDR2 YFSETQ. The CDR3 length is 17 residues. The CDR3 nucleotides read TGCGCCAGCAGCTCCCAACCCAGGGGGCGAGTACTAGATACGCAGTATTTT. Translated: CASSSQPRGRVLDTQYF.

V usage is TRBV24-1 and J usage is TRBJ2-2; 7 bases are shared with TRBD1. In germline, CDR1 is KGHDR, CDR2 SFDVKD. The CDR3 extends over 16 amino acids. The V and J ends lost 4 bases and 6 bases, in that order; junction bases with no gene match: 10. The chain's CDR3 is CATSDPKQGSSGELFF. The CDR3 DNA is TGTGCCACCAGTGACCCTAAACAGGGGTCGTCCGGGGAGCTGTTTTTT.

The chain is built from TRBV10-1 and TRBJ1-4, with D tentatively TRBD1 (5 bases). This CDR3 contains 14 residues. Germline CDR1 WNHNN, CDR2 SYGVQD (reference sequence). V dropped 5 bases and J dropped 6 bases, with 13 bases sitting between them. CDR3 nucleotide sequence: TGCGCCAGCAGTTCAGGGACGGGGGATGAAAAACTGTTTTTT. This sequence encodes CASSSGTGDEKLFF.

V usage is TRBV24-1 and J usage is TRBJ2-7; D is possibly TRBD1 (6 bases). CDR1 is KGHDR and CDR2 is SFDVKD in the germline V gene. The length of the CDR3 is 17 residues. V lost 4 bases, J lost 1 base, and 19 bases lay in between. Written as DNA, the CDR3 is TGTGCCACCAGTGAGTTCGGGACAAAGACAAAGTCCTACGAGCAGTACGTC. As protein: CATSEFGTKTKSYEQYV.

This clone has a single count. The J gene is TRBJ2-3, the V gene TRBV24-1, with 10 nucleotides matching TRBD2. The J segment lost 5 bases and the V segment lost 6 bases, leaving 10 bases of the junction unmatched. The CDR3 spans 16 residues. Germline loops: CDR1 KGHDR, CDR2 SFDVKD. This CDR3 is CATSPSGSFVIDTQYF. CDR3 sequence (DNA): TGTGCCACCAGTCCTAGCGGGAGTTTCGTCATAGATACGCAGTATTTT.

The J gene is TRBJ2-3, the V gene TRBV7-2, with 7 nucleotides matching TRBD2. V lost 3 bases and J lost 0; bases outside the gene matches: 6. CDR3 length: 16 amino acids. CDR1 is SGHTA and CDR2 is FQGNSA in the germline V gene. This chain's CDR3 is CASSFRRGSSTDTQYF. The CDR3 DNA sequence: TGTGCCAGCAGCTTTAGGCGGGGGTCTAGCACAGATACGCAGTATTTT.

This chain uses TRBV6-4 with TRBJ2-7, with a possible D match to TRBD2 (7 bases). Trimming took off 10 bases at V and 7 bases at J, with 8 bases between the two ends. Per germline, CDR1 MRHNA and CDR2 SNTAGT. The CDR3 loop spans 9 amino acids. Written as DNA, the CDR3 is TGTGCCAAGGGGGGGGAGCAGTACGTC. Translation gives CAKGGEQYV.

The rearrangement joins TRBV11-2 to TRBJ2-5; 8 bases align to TRBD1. CDR1 and CDR2 from the germline V gene are SGHAT and FQNNGV. The CDR3 length is 16 residues. J gave up 6 bases and V 0 bases, and 9 bases lay outside the gene matches. CDR3 region: CASSLDSAGGQKTQYF. The CDR3 DNA reads TGTGCCAGCAGCTTAGATTCGGCAGGGGGCCAGAAGACCCAGTACTTC.

The J gene is TRBJ2-1, the V gene TRBV28; D gene uncertain. V gave up 6 bases and J gave up 0 bases, with 15 bases separating them. Germline V CDR1 and CDR2: MDHEN, SYDVKM. The length of the CDR3 is 16 residues. The CDR3 is CASRVGGAISYNEQFF. The CDR3 nucleotides are TGTGCCAGCAGGGTTGGCGGTGCGATCTCCTACAATGAGCAGTTCTTC.

The rearrangement links TRBV7-8 to TRBJ2-1; 7 bases line up with TRBD2. V gave up 2 bases and J gave up 0 bases; unmatched junction bases: 10. The CDR3 loop spans 18 amino acids. The germline V gene has CDR1 SGHVS and CDR2 FQNEAQ. The chain's CDR3 is CASSLSPVGGSSYNEQFF. CDR3 nucleotide sequence: TGTGCCAGCAGCTTATCCCCGGTCGGGGGGAGCTCCTACAATGAGCAGTTCTTC.

The V gene is TRBV9, the J gene TRBJ2-5, with 9 bases fitting TRBD2. V lost 0 bases to trimming and J lost 5 bases; unmatched junction nucleotides: 11. This CDR3 has 17 amino acids. From germline, CDR1 is SGDLS and CDR2 YYNGEE. The CDR3 sequence is CASSVGASGAAGETQYF. CDR3 nucleotides: TGTGCCAGCAGCGTAGGAGCTAGCGGGGCCGCTGGGGAGACCCAGTACTTC.

This clone has a single count. V and J are TRBV3-1 (or the pseudogene TRBV3-2) and TRBJ2-5, with D possibly being TRBD2 (5 bases). The V end lost 0 bases, the J end lost 5 bases, and 7 bases lay between the germline ends. This CDR3 contains 13 residues. Germline V gene sequence: CDR1 LGHDT, CDR2 YNNKEL (reference sequence). CDR3 residues: CASSQEERETQYF. The CDR3 coding sequence is TGTGCCAGCAGCCAAGAAGAGCGGGAGACCCAGTACTTC.

The V gene is TRBV4-1, the J gene TRBJ2-5; D is possibly TRBD1 (6 bases). The V end lost 0 bases, the J end lost 5 bases, and 16 bases lay between the germline ends. Looked up from germline, CDR1 is MGHRA and CDR2 is YSYEKL. CDR3 length: 16 amino acids. The chain's CDR3 is CASSQEDGGVVETQYF. The CDR3 DNA reads TGCGCCAGCAGCCAAGAAGATGGGGGCGTAGTGGAGACCCAGTACTTC.

The J gene is TRBJ1-1, the V gene TRBV19, with 8 positions matching TRBD1. Germline CDR1 is LNHDA and CDR2 is SQIVND (reference sequence). Trimming cost V 7 bases and J 3 bases; bases outside gene matches: 7. The CDR3 covers 14 residues. The CDR3 DNA follows: TGTGCCAGTAACCCAACAGGGGGGTACACTGAAGCTTTCTTT. Translated, it gives CASNPTGGYTEAFF.

This chain connects TRBV7-2 to TRBJ2-5, with D hard to call. Germline CDR1 reads SGHTA; CDR2 reads FQGNSA. Trimming stripped 3 bases from V and 2 bases from J, with 7 bases between. The CDR3 runs 13 residues. The CDR3 sequence: CASSFQIQETQYF. CDR3 DNA sequence: TGTGCCAGCAGCTTCCAGATTCAAGAGACCCAGTACTTC.

The chain links TRBV6-5 to TRBJ2-3, with D tentatively TRBD2 (5 bases). The CDR3 is 15 residues long. V was trimmed by 2 bases and J by 3 bases, leaving 12 bases between them. Germline V gene sequence: CDR1 MNHEY, CDR2 SVGAGI. CDR3 sequence: CASSYQRRGTDTQYF. The CDR3 nucleotides read TGTGCCAGCAGTTACCAGCGGAGAGGGACAGATACGCAGTATTTT.

The CDR3 reads CASSGQGGKYTDTQYF. DNA of the CDR3: TGCGCCAGCAGCGGACAGGGGGGGAAATACACAGATACGCAGTATTTT. The rearrangement links TRBV5-1 to TRBJ2-3; 10 positions agree with TRBD1. Germline V gene sequence: CDR1 SGHRS, CDR2 YFSETQ. V dropped 4 bases and J dropped 2; count of bases not matched to a gene: 7. The CDR3 runs to 16 residues. Full variable domain (missing parts from reference TRBV5-1 and TRBJ2-3): KAGVTQTPRYLIKTRGQQVTLSCSPISGHRSVSWYQQTPGQGLQFLFEYFSETQRNKGNFPGRFSGRQFSNSRSEMNVSTLELGDSALYLCASSGQGGKYTDTQYFGPGTRLTVL.

The rearrangement uses TRBV6-1 and TRBJ2-3, with TRBD2 matching over 9 bases. CDR3 length equals 14 residues. CDR1 is MNHNS and CDR2 is SASEGT in the germline V gene. The ends lost 3 bases at V and 2 bases at J; junction bases unmatched: 0. CDR3 in DNA: TGTGCCAGCAGTGAGGGACTAGCCACAGATACGCAGTATTTT. Residues: CASSEGLATDTQYF.

V usage is TRBV5-1 and J usage is TRBJ2-1; D gene unclear. The V gene lost 0 bases and the J gene lost 4 bases, with 14 bases spanning the gap. The CDR3 runs to 16 residues. CDR1 SGHRS and CDR2 YFSETQ come from the germline V gene. CDR3 in amino acids: CASSLERVAFYNEQFF. CDR3 DNA: TGCGCCAGCAGCTTGGAAAGAGTAGCCTTTTACAATGAGCAGTTCTTC. The full variable domain, rest sourced from reference TRBV5-1 and TRBJ2-1, is KAGVTQTPRYLIKTRGQQVTLSCSPISGHRSVSWYQQTPGQGLQFLFEYFSETQRNKGNFPGRFSGRQFSNSRSEMNVSTLELGDSALYLCASSLERVAFYNEQFFGPGTRLTVL.

J is TRBJ1-6 and V is TRBV5-4; TRBD1 matches at 9 bases. Germline CDR1 and CDR2: SGHNT and YYREEE (reference sequence). This CDR3 comprises 15 residues. The trim removed 4 bases at V and 7 bases at J, leaving 6 bases unmatched. The CDR3: CASSQGQGGNSPLHF. As DNA, the CDR3 is TGTGCCAGCAGCCAGGGACAGGGAGGAAATTCACCCCTCCACTTT.

This clone was picked up one time. V gene TRBV9 combines with J gene TRBJ1-4; D gene unclear. V lost 3 bases and J lost 0, with 12 bases in between. The CDR3 consists of 16 residues. CDR1 is SGDLS and CDR2 is YYNGEE in the germline V gene. This CDR3 reads CASSGAPSATNEKLFF. DNA for the CDR3: TGTGCCAGCAGCGGGGCCCCCTCCGCAACTAATGAAAAACTGTTTTTT.

The J gene is TRBJ2-5, the V gene TRBV6-5; TRBD1 might be the D (6 bases). Germline CDR1 is MNHEY and CDR2 is SVGAGI. The CDR3 loop spans 12 amino acids. V gave up 7 bases and J gave up 7 bases, with 13 bases separating them. This chain's CDR3 is CASTGAPGTQYF. The CDR3 nucleotides are TGTGCCAGCACAGGGGCCCCGGGGACCCAGTACTTC.